This entry lists 13 T cell receptor beta chains sequenced from one sample in a study of T cell responses to AZD1222 COVID-19 vaccine. Profiling relied on immunoSEQ multiplex PCR, and the TCRdb table lists in-frame clones only, not all of them. The profile shows under 170,000 clones, about 92% of them singletons. Sample: peripheral blood, taken 28 days after the second AZD1222 dose. These receptors were collected from an adult who received the AZD1222 COVID-19 vaccine.

The genes are TRBV7-3 and TRBJ2-1, with TRBD1 matching 7 bases. The CDR3 runs 15 residues. The germline V gene encodes CDR1 SGHTA and CDR2 FQGTGA. V lost 2 bases, J lost 6 bases, and 7 bases stayed unmatched. The CDR3 spells CASSLPETGSNEQFF. The CDR3 nucleotides read TGTGCCAGCAGCTTACCCGAGACAGGGAGCAATGAGCAGTTCTTC.

V and J are TRBV19 and TRBJ2-7, with 7 nucleotides matching TRBD1. The V and J ends lost 4 bases and 2 bases, in that order; junction bases with no gene match: 5. This CDR3 is 14 amino acids long. Germline values: CDR1 LNHDA, CDR2 SQIVND (reference sequence). The CDR3 region has the DNA TGTGCCAGTAGTACTGGGACAGAGACCTACGAGCAGTACTTC. Translation gives CASSTGTETYEQYF.

The chain joins TRBV29-1 to TRBJ2-1; 9 bases match TRBD2. This CDR3 comprises 15 residues. Per the germline V gene, CDR1 is SQVTM and CDR2 is ANQGSEA. Trimming took 7 bases from V and 5 from J; bases not matched to a gene: 12. The CDR3 DNA sequence: TGCAGCGGTGGATATTTTAGCGGGAGAAACAATGAGCAGTTCTTC. Its translation: CSGGYFSGRNNEQFF.

The V call is TRBV28, the J call TRBJ1-3; 8 bases are shared with TRBD1. J was trimmed by 2 bases and V by 2 bases; bases with no gene match: 2. The length of the CDR3 is 15 residues. CDR1 MDHEN and CDR2 SYDVKM come from the germline V gene. CDR3 DNA: TGTGCCAGCAGTTTACGGACAGGGACTGGAAACACCATATATTTT. This translates into CASSLRTGTGNTIYF.

The chain is built from TRBV7-6 and TRBJ2-2, with 7 bases lining up with TRBD1. CDR1 is SGHVS and CDR2 is FNYEAQ in the germline V gene. The junction had 11 bases not matched to a gene; V was cut back by 3 bases and J by 7 bases. This CDR3 is 16 amino acids long. CDR3 in amino acids: CASSFFQGVVGGELFF. CDR3 coding DNA: TGTGCCAGCAGCTTCTTCCAGGGGGTGGTCGGCGGGGAGCTGTTTTTT.

The chain carries TRBV3-1 (or the pseudogene TRBV3-2) and TRBJ1-4; D gene ambiguous. From germline, CDR1 is LGHDT and CDR2 YNNKEL (reference sequence). The CDR3 covers 15 residues. V lost 2 bases and J 7 bases, leaving 14 bases between the germline ends. CDR3 residues: CASSQFRWRGEKLFF. The CDR3 coding sequence is TGTGCCAGCAGCCAATTCAGGTGGCGGGGTGAAAAACTGTTTTTT.

The rearrangement joins TRBV7-9 to TRBJ2-1; D gene unclear. The CDR3 covers 12 residues. The germline V gene encodes CDR1 SEHNR and CDR2 FQNEAQ (reference sequence). Trimming pared 3 bases from V and 8 bases from J, leaving 8 bases between. CDR3 in amino acids: CASSFTEYEQFF. The DNA of the CDR3 is TGTGCCAGCAGCTTTACCGAGTATGAGCAGTTCTTC.

The chain links TRBV27 to TRBJ1-1, with a possible D match to TRBD1 (6 bases). This CDR3 has 15 residues. Trimming took 6 bases from V and 1 from J, leaving 15 bases between them. Per germline, CDR1 MNHEY and CDR2 SMNVEV (reference sequence). CDR3 protein: CASRTYLTGNTEAFF. In nucleotides, the CDR3 is TGTGCCAGCAGAACTTACTTGACAGGGAACACTGAAGCTTTCTTT.

With respect to this clone: A junction boundary mismatches the germline segment, possibly from a read error. V is TRBV7-7 and J is TRBJ2-3; TRBD1 agrees at 8 bases. The CDR3 loop spans 13 amino acids. Germline assignment: CDR1 SSHAT and CDR2 FNYEAQ (reference sequence). As DNA, the CDR3 is TGTGCTAGCAGCAGGGGGCGTACAGATACGCAGTATTTT. It translates to CASSRGRTDTQYF. Based on the CDR3 plus reference TRBV7-7 and TRBJ2-3, the full variable domain is GAGVSQSPRYKVTKRGQDVTLRCDPISSHATLYWYQQALGQGPEFLTYFNYEAQPDKSGLPSDRFSAERPEGSISTLTIQRTEQRDSAMYRCASSRGRTDTQYFGPGTRLTVL.

The chain is built from TRBV14 and TRBJ2-1; 10 nucleotides agree with TRBD2. The germline gives CDR1 SGHDN, CDR2 FVKESK. The V segment lost 1 base and the J segment 6 bases; nucleotides outside the gene matches: 9. CDR3 length: 17 amino acids. The CDR3 region has the DNA TGTGCCAGCAGCCAAGTCAAGGCCCTAGCGGGAGCCAATGAGCAGTTCTTC. Protein sequence: CASSQVKALAGANEQFF.

The rearrangement uses TRBV28 and TRBJ1-3; unclear D gene. Deletions cut 5 bases from V and 0 bases from J, with 11 bases between. This CDR3 spans 15 amino acids. Germline V gives CDR1 MDHEN, CDR2 SYDVKM. CDR3 sequence (DNA): TGTGCCAGCAGTCATCCGCGGGGCTCTGGAAACACCATATATTTT. It codes for CASSHPRGSGNTIYF.

V usage is TRBV27 and J usage is TRBJ2-2; 10 positions agree with TRBD2. CDR3 size: 16 residues. CDR1 and CDR2 from the germline V gene are MNHEY and SMNVEV (reference sequence). Germline trimming cut 6 bases from V and 4 bases from J; bases unmatched to any gene: 8. CDR3 nucleotide sequence: TGTGCCAGCAGGCTAGCGGGAGATCCGGTCACCGGGGAGCTGTTTTTT. Amino acids: CASRLAGDPVTGELFF.

V is TRBV10-1 and J is TRBJ2-7, with D uncertain. The V and J ends lost 3 bases and 3 bases respectively, with 6 bases between them. This CDR3 has 12 amino acids. CDR1 WNHNN and CDR2 SYGVQD come from the germline V gene (reference sequence). The CDR3 coding sequence is TGCGCCAGCAGTGAAGCAGGCTACGAGCAGTACTTC. Protein sequence: CASSEAGYEQYF.